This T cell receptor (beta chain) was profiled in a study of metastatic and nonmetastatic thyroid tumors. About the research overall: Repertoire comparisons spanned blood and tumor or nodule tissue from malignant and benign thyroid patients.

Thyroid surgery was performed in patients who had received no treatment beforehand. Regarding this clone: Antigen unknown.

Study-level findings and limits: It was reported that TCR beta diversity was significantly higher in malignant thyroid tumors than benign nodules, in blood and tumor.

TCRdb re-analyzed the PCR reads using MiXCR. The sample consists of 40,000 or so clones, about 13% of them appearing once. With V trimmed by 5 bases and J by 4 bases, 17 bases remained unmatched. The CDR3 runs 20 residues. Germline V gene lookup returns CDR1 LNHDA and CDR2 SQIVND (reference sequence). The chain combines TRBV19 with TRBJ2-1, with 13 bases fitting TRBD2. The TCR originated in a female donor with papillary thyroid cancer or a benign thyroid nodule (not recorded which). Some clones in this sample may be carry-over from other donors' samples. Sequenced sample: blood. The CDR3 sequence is CASSPRGTSGRAGMYNEQFF. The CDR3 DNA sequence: TGTGCCAGTAGTCCAAGAGGCACTAGCGGGAGGGCCGGGATGTACAATGAGCAGTTCTTC.